This T cell receptor (beta chain) derives from a study of CD8 T cells in ankylosing spondylitis. Study-level results: Reactive arthritis synovial fluid and blood previously showed some of these motif variants. Matched ankylosing spondylitis synovial fluid reportedly contained a significantly enriched population of disease-linked clones. With a CD8+ phenotype, disease-linked clones were relatively rare in peripheral blood.

This clonotype was detected ten times or more. What it recognizes is unknown. CDR1 is ENHRY and CDR2 is SYGVKD in the germline V gene. With V trimmed by 5 bases and J by 2 bases, 6 bases remained unmatched. The CDR3 contains 16 residues. Each TCR beta library was made by quantitative 5'-RACE that incorporated molecular barcodes. MiXCR, run by TCRdb on the 5' RACE reads, gives a single entry per CDR3 protein. The sample has 100,000 to 150,000 distinct CDR3 sequences, 9.3% seen once. The sample consisted of blood, either unsorted or a sorted T cell fraction (not recorded which). The source of this sequence is a male donor with ankylosing spondylitis or in good health (not recorded which). The V gene is TRBV10-3, the J gene TRBJ2-1; 10 nucleotides match TRBD2. CDR3 amino acids: CAISIGLAVAYNEQFF. The DNA for the CDR3 is TGTGCCATCAGTATCGGACTAGCGGTAGCCTACAATGAGCAGTTCTTC.